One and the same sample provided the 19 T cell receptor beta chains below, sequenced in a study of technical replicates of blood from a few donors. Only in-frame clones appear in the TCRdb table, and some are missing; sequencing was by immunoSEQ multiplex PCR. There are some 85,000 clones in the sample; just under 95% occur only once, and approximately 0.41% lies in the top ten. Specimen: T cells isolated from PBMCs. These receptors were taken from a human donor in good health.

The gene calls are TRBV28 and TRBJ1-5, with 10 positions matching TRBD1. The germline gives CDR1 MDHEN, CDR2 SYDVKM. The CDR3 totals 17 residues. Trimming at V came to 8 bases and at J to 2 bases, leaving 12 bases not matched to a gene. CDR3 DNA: TGTGCCAGCCGAAGACAGGGGGCTGTATCGGGCAATCAGCCCCAGCATTTT. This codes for CASRRQGAVSGNQPQHF.

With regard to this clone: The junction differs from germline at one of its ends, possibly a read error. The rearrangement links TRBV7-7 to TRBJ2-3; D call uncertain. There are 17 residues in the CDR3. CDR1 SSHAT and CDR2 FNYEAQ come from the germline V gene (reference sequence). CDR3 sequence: CASSRRSGSLFADTQYF. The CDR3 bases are TGTGCTAGCAGCCGGCGGTCGGGTAGCTTATTTGCAGATACGCAGTATTTT.

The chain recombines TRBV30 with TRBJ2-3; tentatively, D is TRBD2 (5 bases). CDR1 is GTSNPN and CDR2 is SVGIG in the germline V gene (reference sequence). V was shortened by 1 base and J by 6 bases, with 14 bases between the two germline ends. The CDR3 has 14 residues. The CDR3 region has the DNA TGTGCCTGGAGTGGGGGAACGGGATGGGATACGCAGTATTTT. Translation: CAWSGGTGWDTQYF.

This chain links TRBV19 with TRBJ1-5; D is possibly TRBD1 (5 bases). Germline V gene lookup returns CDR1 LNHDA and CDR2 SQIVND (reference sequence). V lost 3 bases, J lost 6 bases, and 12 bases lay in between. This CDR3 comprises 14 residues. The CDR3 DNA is TGTGCCAGTAGTATCAAAAGGGGCTTTCAGCCCCAGCATTTT. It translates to CASSIKRGFQPQHF.

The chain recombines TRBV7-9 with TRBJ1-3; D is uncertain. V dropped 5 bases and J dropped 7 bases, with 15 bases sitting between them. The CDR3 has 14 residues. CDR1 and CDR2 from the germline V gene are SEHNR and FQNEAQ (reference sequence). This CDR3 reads CASSPPTLTNTIYF. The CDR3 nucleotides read TGTGCCAGCAGCCCACCCACTCTAACCAACACCATATATTTT.

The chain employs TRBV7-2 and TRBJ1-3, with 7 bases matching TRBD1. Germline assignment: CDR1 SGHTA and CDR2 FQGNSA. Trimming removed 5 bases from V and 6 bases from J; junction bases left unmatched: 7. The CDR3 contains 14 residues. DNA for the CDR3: TGTGCCAGCAGCACGGGACAGCTAATAAACACCATATATTTT. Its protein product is CASSTGQLINTIYF. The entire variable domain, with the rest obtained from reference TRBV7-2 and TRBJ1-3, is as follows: GAGVSQSPSNKVTEKGKDVELRCDPISGHTALYWYRQSLGQGLEFLIYFQGNSAPDKSGLPSDRFSAERTGGSVSTLTIQRTQQEDSAVYLCASSTGQLINTIYFGEGSWLTVV.

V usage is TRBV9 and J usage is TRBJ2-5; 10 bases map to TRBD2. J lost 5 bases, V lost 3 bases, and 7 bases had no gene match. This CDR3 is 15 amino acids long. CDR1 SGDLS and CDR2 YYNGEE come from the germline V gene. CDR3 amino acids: CASSASGRAGETQYF. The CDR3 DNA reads TGTGCCAGCAGCGCCAGCGGGAGGGCAGGTGAGACCCAGTACTTC.

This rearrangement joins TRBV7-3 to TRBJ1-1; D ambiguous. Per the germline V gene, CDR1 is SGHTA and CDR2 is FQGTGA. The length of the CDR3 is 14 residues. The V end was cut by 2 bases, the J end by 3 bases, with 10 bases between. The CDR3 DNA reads TGTGCCAGCAGCTTAGTGGCCGGGGACACTGAAGCTTTCTTT. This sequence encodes CASSLVAGDTEAFF. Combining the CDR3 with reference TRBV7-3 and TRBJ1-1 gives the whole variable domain GAGVSQTPSNKVTEKGKYVELRCDPISGHTALYWYRQSLGQGPEFLIYFQGTGAADDSGLPNDRFFAVRPEGSVSTLKIQRTERGDSAVYLCASSLVAGDTEAFFGQGTRLTVV.

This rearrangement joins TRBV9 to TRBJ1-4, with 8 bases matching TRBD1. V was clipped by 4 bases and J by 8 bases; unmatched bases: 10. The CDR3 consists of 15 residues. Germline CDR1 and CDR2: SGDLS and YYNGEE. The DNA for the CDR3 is TGTGCCAGCAGCCCCTTGGACAGGGAGGGAGAAAAACTGTTTTTT. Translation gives CASSPLDREGEKLFF. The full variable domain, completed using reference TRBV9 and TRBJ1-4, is DSGVTQTPKHLITATGQRVTLRCSPRSGDLSVYWYQQSLDQGLQFLIQYYNGEERAKGNILERFSAQQFPDLHSELNLSSLELGDSALYFCASSPLDREGEKLFFGSGTQLSVL.

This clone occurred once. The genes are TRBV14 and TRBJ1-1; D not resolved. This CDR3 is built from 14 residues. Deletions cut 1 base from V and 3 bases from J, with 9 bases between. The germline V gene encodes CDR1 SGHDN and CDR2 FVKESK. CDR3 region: CASSQVVSDTEAFF. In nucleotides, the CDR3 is TGTGCCAGCAGCCAAGTAGTCTCGGACACTGAAGCTTTCTTT. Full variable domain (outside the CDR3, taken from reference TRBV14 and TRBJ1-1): EAGVTQFPSHSVIEKGQTVTLRCDPISGHDNLYWYRRVMGKEIKFLLHFVKESKQDESGMPNNRFLAERTGGTYSTLKVQPAELEDSGVYFCASSQVVSDTEAFFGQGTRLTVV.

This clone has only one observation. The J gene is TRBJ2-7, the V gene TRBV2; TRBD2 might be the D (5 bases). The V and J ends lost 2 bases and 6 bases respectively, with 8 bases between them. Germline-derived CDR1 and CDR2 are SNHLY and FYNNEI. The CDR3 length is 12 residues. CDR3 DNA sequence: TGTGCCAGCAGTGAATTGGAGGTCGAGCAGTACTTC. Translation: CASSELEVEQYF.

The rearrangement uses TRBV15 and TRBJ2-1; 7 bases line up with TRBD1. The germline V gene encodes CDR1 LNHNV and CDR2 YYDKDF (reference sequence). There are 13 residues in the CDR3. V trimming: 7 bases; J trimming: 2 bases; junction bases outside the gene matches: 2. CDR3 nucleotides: TGTGCCACCACCCAGGGGGCCTACAATGAGCAGTTCTTC. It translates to CATTQGAYNEQFF.

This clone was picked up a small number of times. This CDR3 is CASSPTTAYSNQPQHF. In nucleotides, the CDR3 is TGTGCCAGCTCACCTACGACAGCCTATAGCAATCAGCCCCAGCATTTT. The chain carries TRBV18 and TRBJ1-5; a possible D gene is TRBD1 (5 bases). Germline assignment: CDR1 KGHSH and CDR2 LQKENI. Trimming stripped 3 bases from V and 0 bases from J, with 12 bases between. The CDR3 totals 16 residues.

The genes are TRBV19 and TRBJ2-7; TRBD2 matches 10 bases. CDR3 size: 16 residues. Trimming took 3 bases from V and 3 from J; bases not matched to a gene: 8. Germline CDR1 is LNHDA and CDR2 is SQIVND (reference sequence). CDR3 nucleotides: TGTGCCAGTAGTATGACGGCGGGACTAGCGCTCTACGAGCAGTACTTC. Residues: CASSMTAGLALYEQYF.

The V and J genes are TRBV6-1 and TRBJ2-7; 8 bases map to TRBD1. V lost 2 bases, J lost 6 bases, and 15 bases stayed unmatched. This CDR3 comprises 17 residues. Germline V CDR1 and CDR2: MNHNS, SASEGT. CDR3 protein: CASSEQFARDRLSEQYF. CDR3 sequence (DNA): TGTGCCAGCAGTGAACAATTTGCTCGGGACAGGTTGTCCGAGCAGTACTTC.

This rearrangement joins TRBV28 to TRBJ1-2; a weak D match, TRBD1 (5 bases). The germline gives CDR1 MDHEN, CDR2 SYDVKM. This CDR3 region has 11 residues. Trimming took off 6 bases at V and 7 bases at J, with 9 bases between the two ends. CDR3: CASRIRGGYTF. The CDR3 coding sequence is TGTGCCAGCAGGATTAGGGGTGGCTACACCTTC.

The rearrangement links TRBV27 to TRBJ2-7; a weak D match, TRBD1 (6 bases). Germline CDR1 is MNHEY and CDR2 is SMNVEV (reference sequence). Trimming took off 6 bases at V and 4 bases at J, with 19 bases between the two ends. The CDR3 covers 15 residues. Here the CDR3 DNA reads TGTGCCAGCAGCCCTTGGGGGCCGAGTAAATACGAGCAGTACTTC. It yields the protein CASSPWGPSKYEQYF.

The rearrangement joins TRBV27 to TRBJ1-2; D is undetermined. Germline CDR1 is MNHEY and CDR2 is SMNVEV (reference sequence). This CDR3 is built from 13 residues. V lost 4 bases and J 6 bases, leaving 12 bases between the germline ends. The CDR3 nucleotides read TGTGCCAGCAGTTCTATGCCCCCCGATGGCTACACCTTC. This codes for CASSSMPPDGYTF.

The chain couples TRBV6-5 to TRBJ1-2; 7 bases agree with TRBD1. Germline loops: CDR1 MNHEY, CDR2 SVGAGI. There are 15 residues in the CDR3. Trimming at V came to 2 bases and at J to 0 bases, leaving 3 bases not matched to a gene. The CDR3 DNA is TGTGCCAGCAGTTACCAGGGGGAGTCTAACTATGGCTACACCTTC. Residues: CASSYQGESNYGYTF.